This paragraph covers one T cell receptor beta chain sequence. These data are taken from a study of blood T cell repertoires in COVID-19. Study as a whole: Sites across the United States, Italy and Spain contributed samples from acute and convalescent COVID-19. T cells, B-cell-depleted T cells, or PBMCs supplied cDNA or gDNA.

Seattle patient enrollment occurred during active infection, with longitudinal follow-up thereafter. The assay was immunoSEQ multiplex PCR, and TCRdb's table has in-frame clones only and misses some. The repertoire holds 330,000 or so clones, over 80% seen once, with roughly a tenth in the top ten. The sequenced material came from peripheral blood. The receptor was isolated from a man aged 30 to 39 with COVID-19, enrolled during active disease.

The CDR3 nucleotides are TGTGCCTGGAACCCCTTCGGGGGGTCAGATACGCAGTATTTT. Translated, it gives CAWNPFGGSDTQYF. The chain employs TRBV30 and TRBJ2-3; TRBD2 matches at 7 bases. The CDR3 covers 14 residues. Germline assignment: CDR1 GTSNPN and CDR2 SVGIG (reference sequence). V was pared by 4 bases and J by 4 bases, with 8 bases of the junction left unmatched.